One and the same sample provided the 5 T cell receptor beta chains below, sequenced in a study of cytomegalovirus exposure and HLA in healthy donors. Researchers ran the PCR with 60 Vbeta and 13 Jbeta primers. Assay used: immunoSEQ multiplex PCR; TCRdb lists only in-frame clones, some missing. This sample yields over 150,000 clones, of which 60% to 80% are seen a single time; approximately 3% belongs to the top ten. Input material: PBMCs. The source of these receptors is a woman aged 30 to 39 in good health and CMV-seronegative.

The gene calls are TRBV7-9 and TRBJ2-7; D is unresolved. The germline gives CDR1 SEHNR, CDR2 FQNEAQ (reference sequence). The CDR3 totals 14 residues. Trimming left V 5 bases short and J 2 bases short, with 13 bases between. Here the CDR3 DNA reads TGTGCCAGCAGCCGAATAGACACCGCCTACGAGCAGTACTTC. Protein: CASSRIDTAYEQYF.

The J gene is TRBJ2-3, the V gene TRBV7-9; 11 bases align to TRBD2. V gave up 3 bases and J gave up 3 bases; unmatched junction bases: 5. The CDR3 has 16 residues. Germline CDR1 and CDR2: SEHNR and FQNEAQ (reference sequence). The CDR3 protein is CASSLPLAGVTDTQYF. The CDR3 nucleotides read TGTGCCAGCAGCTTGCCACTAGCGGGAGTGACAGATACGCAGTATTTT.

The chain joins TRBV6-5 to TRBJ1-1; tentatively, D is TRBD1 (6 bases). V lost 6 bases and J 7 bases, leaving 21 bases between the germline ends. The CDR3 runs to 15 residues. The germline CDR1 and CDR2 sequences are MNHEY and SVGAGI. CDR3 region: CASRHDTGIGGEAFF. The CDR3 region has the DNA TGTGCCAGCAGACACGATACAGGGATTGGAGGTGAAGCTTTCTTT.

In DNA, the CDR3 is TGCGCCAGCAGCTTGGCCCAGGGGGCTTGGGACATTCAGTACTTC. Translating gives CASSLAQGAWDIQYF. The chain carries TRBV5-1 and TRBJ2-4, with 8 bases that match TRBD1. The germline CDR1 and CDR2 sequences are SGHRS and YFSETQ. After removal of 0 bases from V and 8 bases from J, the junction contained 7 bases not matched to a gene. The CDR3 consists of 15 residues.

The CDR3 here is CATSRAPGTGGFRSPLHF. The CDR3 bases are TGTGCCACCAGCAGAGCGCCCGGGACAGGGGGATTTCGATCACCCCTCCACTTT. V gene TRBV15 combines with J gene TRBJ1-6; 11 positions agree with TRBD1. The CDR3 is 18 amino acids. After removal of 1 base from V and 10 bases from J, the junction contained 12 bases not matched to a gene. The germline V gene has CDR1 LNHNV and CDR2 YYDKDF (reference sequence). Looking up the rest from reference TRBV15 and TRBJ1-6 gives the full variable domain: DAMVIQNPRYQVTQFGKPVTLSCSQTLNHNVMYWYQQKSSQAPKLLFHYYDKDFNNEADTPDNFQSRRPNTSFCFLDIRSPGLGDTAMYLCATSRAPGTGGFRSPLHFGNGTRLTVT.